This TCR beta chain was recorded in a study of T-cell memory formation after mild COVID-19 (dated by TCRdb to 2020 to 2022). For context, the study as a whole: TCR sequence clusters from the two donors were found to be largely donor specific. Two young, previously healthy adult volunteers, one female and one male, were included in the cohort. In a couple of donors, T-cell clones that expanded and contracted after mild COVID-19 were followed by sequencing TCRalpha and TCRbeta repertoires longitudinally. What the work shows at the level of the full study, not this receptor alone: Balanced CD4/CD8 phenotypes were observed for clones contracting from day 15 to 85, whereas a bias towards CD4+ was observed for a second wave of clones expanding from day 15 to 37. SARS-CoV-2 specificity of the second-wave clones peaking on day 37 was not confirmed. The study included only a couple of mild cases, and larger cohorts that include severe cases with pre-infection samples were judged to be necessary. Some responding clones were found in pre-infection memory, which suggests that pre-existing cross-reactive memory T cells took part in the SARS-CoV-2 response. Contracting CD4+ clones turned up mainly in the CM and EM memory subsets, whereas EMRA was where CD8+ clones were enriched.

The germline V gene (reference sequence) yields DFQATT for CDR1 and SNEGSKA for CDR2. V trim: 3 bases; J trim: 5 bases; unmatched bases: 1. From its cysteine to its phenylalanine, the CDR3 spans 13 amino acids. Solely the CDR3 DNA is kept, with 39 bases framed from the first base. Instrument used: Illumina NovaSeq 6000. cDNA libraries for TCRalpha and TCRbeta were prepared by 5'RACE using constant-segment primers, with sample barcodes and unique molecular identifiers added. Trizol reagent was used to extract RNA from every sample. Amplification of the libraries took two PCR steps, and the second step added a second sample barcode plus Illumina TruSeq adapters. The libraries were sequenced on an Illumina NovaSeq using 2 x 150 bp paired-end reads. As for the authors' bioinformatics: With migec v1.2.7, reads were demultiplexed and then collapsed into UMI-guided consensus sequences. Using mixcr v2.1.11, the UMI consensuses were aligned to TRA and TRB V and J templates and assembled into clonotypes. Clonotypes were classified as expanded or contracted when called significant by both edgeR and NoisET, with noise models trained on biological replicates. For edgeR calls, a false discovery rate-adjusted p below 0.01 and a log2 fold-change threshold of 1 were applied. PCA with hierarchical clustering of max-normalized trajectories of the 1000 most abundant clonotypes was used as exploratory dynamics analysis. Each responding clone was given a CD4 or CD8 phenotype based on the CD4+ and CD8+ repertoires, which had been sequenced separately. TCRdb's own reprocessing of the public reads used fastp at Q25 and MiXCR and kept productive beta chains. Merged by CDR3 protein, the rows form single entries marked with the most common genes and DNA. These V and J calls derive from TCRdb rather than the authors' analysis. This sample holds 450,000 or so distinct CDR3 sequences; approximately 25% were observed only once. The leading ten clones occupy approximately 12% of the sample.

This clonotype was found many times. Its antigen is currently not known. No much larger clonotype is one base removed from it; base qualities were not supplied. Ficoll-Paque density gradient centrifugation was the method used to isolate PBMCs. This sequence originates from an adult woman who had mild COVID-19 (a few samples of this study predate the infection). The sample titles of this study are shuffled in the database, so cell type and time point are left out; the donor was told from shared clones. Sequenced input: PBMCs or a T cell subset sorted from them (not recorded which). Recombination joined TRBV20-1 with TRBJ2-7; 13 nucleotides in the junction match TRBD2. The CDR3: CSASGLAGDEQYF. The nucleotide sequence is TGCAGTGCTAGCGGACTAGCGGGAGACGAGCAGTACTTC.